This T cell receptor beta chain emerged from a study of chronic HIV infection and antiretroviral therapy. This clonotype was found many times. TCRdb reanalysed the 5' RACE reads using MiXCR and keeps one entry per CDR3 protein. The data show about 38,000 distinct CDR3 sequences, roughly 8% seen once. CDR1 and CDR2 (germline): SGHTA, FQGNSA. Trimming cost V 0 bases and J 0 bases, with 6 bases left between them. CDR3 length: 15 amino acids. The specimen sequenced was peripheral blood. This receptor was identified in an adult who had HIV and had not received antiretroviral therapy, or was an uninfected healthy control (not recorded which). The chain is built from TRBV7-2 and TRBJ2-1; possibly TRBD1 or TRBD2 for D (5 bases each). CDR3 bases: TGTGCCAGCAGCTTAGCGGGACCCTCCTACAATGAGCAGTTCTTC. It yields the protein CASSLAGPSYNEQFF.